Listed below are T cell receptor beta chains from one sample, sequenced in a study of shared clonotypes between healthy human individuals. Clones were read by immunoSEQ multiplex PCR, and TCRdb kept only the in-frame ones, dropping some. The profile shows some 200,000 clones, about 69% of them singletons. Sequenced: memory CD4+ T cells sorted from blood. The receptors were sampled from a man younger than 40 in good health. The conserved cysteine and the conserved F or W are not part of the CDR3 here. The listing skips clone size in some rows; elsewhere it reads once, few, many or a size class.

>TRBV28|TRBJ2-3|NA
ASSTTSGTDTQY
>TRBV5-1|TRBJ2-7|NA
ASSSRGGRALSGQGVYEQY
>TRBV10-1|TRBJ1-3|NA
ASGDSGNTIY
>TRBV18|TRBJ1-2|many
ASSRYKGGLDGYT
>TRBV6-4|TRBJ2-1|NA
ASSDLAGKKGNEQF
>TRBV19|TRBJ2-2|NA
ASSTSGGTGELF
>TRBV19|TRBJ2-7|NA
ASSQPGTGLTYEQY
>TRBV15|TRBJ2-7|NA
ATSRVGALNEQY
>TRBV14|TRBJ2-4|many
ASSPGSGNIQY
>TRBV4-3|TRBJ2-2|NA
ASRPGGGTGELF
>TRBV29-1|TRBJ1-2|many
SSAVSGSYT
>TRBV5-4|TRBJ2-7|NA
ASSKRLGTSGRLNEQY
>TRBV6-1|TRBJ1-5|few
ASRSQGDQPQH
>TRBV18|TRBJ2-5|NA
ASSPTGASVQETQY
>TRBV18|TRBJ1-2|NA
ASTLRQASYGYT
>TRBV25-1|TRBJ2-1|NA
ASRGASGGAYNEQF
>TRBV9|TRBJ2-5|NA
ASSVGVGQETQY
>TRBV10-3|TRBJ1-5|NA
AINRDGSNQPQH
>TRBV14|TRBJ2-1|NA
ASSQAPGSYNEQF
>TRBV5-6|TRBJ1-5|many
ASSLVGGNQPQH
>TRBV30|TRBJ2-5|NA
AWTRGLAHQETQY
>TRBV19|TRBJ2-1|NA
ASSMGGSHSEQF
>TRBV2|TRBJ2-5|NA
ASSANSPGLPGETQY
>TRBV11-1|TRBJ1-2|few
ASSSRAEGDGYT
>TRBV6-5|TRBJ1-2|NA
ASSYFGEGGYT
>TRBV7-2|TRBJ1-5|NA
ASSLMGDQPQH
>TRBV7-3|TRBJ2-3|NA
ASSSRGTTDTQY
>TRBV28|TRBJ2-1|NA
ASSLTGGLLGNNEQF
>TRBV19|TRBJ1-1|few
ASKRQGAAEAF
>TRBV10-3|TRBJ2-1|NA
AIQAAVGPYNEQF
>TRBV9|TRBJ2-1|NA
ASSPGWSYNEQF
>TRBV6-1|TRBJ2-3|NA
ASSELLDTQY
>TRBV7-2|TRBJ1-2|few
ASSLASRVGKTGYT
>TRBV5-4|TRBJ1-1|once
ASSAGKNTEAF
>TRBV2|TRBJ1-5|NA
ASSEYANQPQH
>TRBV2|TRBJ2-7|NA
ASRAELYEQY
>TRBV5-6|TRBJ2-4|few
ASSPLDYVGRNIQY
>TRBV2|TRBJ2-3|NA
ASSELSGTQY
>TRBV19|TRBJ1-1|NA
ASTPVRRMRGNTEAF
>TRBV7-2|TRBJ1-5|NA
ASSLALHSNQPQH
>TRBV6-1|TRBJ2-7|few
ASSASGGEYEQY
>TRBV9|TRBJ2-2|NA
ASSVALGLAGGTGELF
>TRBV18|TRBJ2-6|NA
ASSLNSGANVLT
>TRBV27|TRBJ2-2|NA
ASRRLGDRGVTGELF
>TRBV28|TRBJ2-7|NA
ASSPPRSGSYEQY
>TRBV27|TRBJ2-1|NA
ASSLPRLANSYNEQF
>TRBV28|TRBJ2-1|NA
ASSQPGTGRYNEQF
>TRBV2|TRBJ2-2|NA
ASSGNGLNTGELF
>TRBV5-1|TRBJ1-5|NA
ASSERTESNQPQH
>TRBV5-8|TRBJ2-7|NA
ASSLALVGYEQY
>TRBV27|TRBJ2-7|NA
ASSLKGLGTYEQY
>TRBV20-1|TRBJ1-1|once
SAMDGPEAF
>TRBV29-1|TRBJ1-1|NA
SAGSDTEAF
>TRBV29-1|TRBJ2-6|many
SAQVWDRVSGANVLT
>TRBV23-1|TRBJ2-3|NA
ASTPGQGRDTQY
>TRBV7-9|TRBJ2-3|few
ASSSSGQGAFTDTQY
>TRBV28|TRBJ2-7|NA
ASSWHTYFEQY